Below are 29 T cell receptor beta chains sequenced from a single sample in a study of T cell repertoires in cytomegalovirus infection. TCRdb re-called the reads with MiXCR, one entry per CDR3 protein. The sample carries about 310,000 distinct CDR3 sequences, approximately 25% recorded once. These receptors are not linked to any known antigen. This specimen consisted of cultured PBMCs, obtained from culture after CMV antigen stimulation. These receptors were obtained from a human donor in good health (CMV status not recorded). Some clones in this sample may be carry-over from other donors' samples.

In its sample, this clonotype was seen once. V usage is TRBV7-9 and J usage is TRBJ2-2, with TRBD2 matching over 13 bases. The CDR3 runs to 16 residues. V dropped 6 bases and J dropped 4; count of bases not matched to a gene: 5. CDR1 and CDR2 (germline): SEHNR, FQNEAQ (reference sequence). The CDR3, as DNA: TGTGCCAGCAGATCACTAGCGGGAGGGCTCACCGGGGAGCTGTTTTTT. As protein: CASRSLAGGLTGELFF.

This clonotype was counted ten times or more. The V gene is TRBV7-2, the J gene TRBJ2-1; no clear D gene. V lost 0 bases, J lost 3 bases, and 9 bases lay in between. The length of the CDR3 is 15 residues. Germline V gene lookup returns CDR1 SGHTA and CDR2 FQGNSA. The CDR3 spells CASSLALSYYNEQFF. The CDR3 DNA reads as TGTGCCAGCAGCTTAGCGTTAAGTTACTACAATGAGCAGTTCTTC.

The chain employs TRBV7-8 and TRBJ2-7; 7 nucleotides match TRBD2. V shed 4 bases and J 5 bases; nucleotides not matched to a gene: 2. CDR1 SGHVS and CDR2 FQNEAQ come from the germline V gene. The CDR3 is 12 amino acids. Here the CDR3 reads CASSSSGHEQYF. DNA for the CDR3: TGTGCCAGCAGCTCTAGCGGCCACGAGCAGTACTTC.

This clonotype has a count of ten or more. The rearrangement joins TRBV7-2 to TRBJ2-3, with TRBD2 identical over 8 bases. The CDR3 is 15 residues long. Germline V lookup: CDR1 SGHTA, CDR2 FQGNSA. J lost 0 bases, V lost 7 bases, and 6 bases had no gene match. This chain's CDR3 is CASTRTSGSTDTQYF. CDR3 in DNA: TGTGCCAGCACCCGAACTAGCGGCAGCACAGATACGCAGTATTTT. Full variable domain (missing parts from reference TRBV7-2 and TRBJ2-3): GAGVSQSPSNKVTEKGKDVELRCDPISGHTALYWYRQSLGQGLEFLIYFQGNSAPDKSGLPSDRFSAERTGGSVSTLTIQRTQQEDSAVYLCASTRTSGSTDTQYFGPGTRLTVL.

This clonotype was counted at least ten times. The chain uses TRBV7-9 and TRBJ2-7; TRBD1 agrees at 8 bases. The V gene's germline CDR1 is SEHNR and CDR2 FQNEAQ (reference sequence). V shed 0 bases and J 3 bases; nucleotides not matched to a gene: 7. The CDR3 runs to 16 residues. DNA of the CDR3: TGTGCCAGCAGCTTAGCGAGGCAGGGGGCGAACTACGAGCAGTACTTC. Translated, it gives CASSLARQGANYEQYF.

The CDR3 protein is CASTLLLAGLAGVKEQFF. The CDR3 DNA reads as TGTGCCAGCACCCTCCTCCTAGCTGGTCTAGCGGGAGTCAAGGAGCAGTTCTTC. The chain combines TRBV6-2 or TRBV6-3 with TRBJ2-1; 10 bases map to TRBD2. The V gene's germline CDR1 is MNHEY and CDR2 SVGEGT. J gave up 10 bases and V 7 bases, and 22 bases lay outside the gene matches. This CDR3 region has 18 residues.

This clonotype occurred once. A clone one base away is much larger, so this may be a read error. This chain connects TRBV7-2 to TRBJ1-2, with no clear D. This CDR3 contains 13 residues. V was shortened by 3 bases and J by 4 bases, with 9 bases between the two germline ends. The germline V gene has CDR1 SGHTA and CDR2 FQGNSA. CDR3 nucleotides: TGTGCCAGCAGCTTCGACTGGGGCTATGGCTACACCTTC. This sequence encodes CASSFDWGYGYTF.

V usage is TRBV5-4 and J usage is TRBJ2-1; 13 bases line up with TRBD2. The V and J ends lost 2 bases and 7 bases, in that order; junction bases with no gene match: 6. The CDR3 is made up of 16 amino acids. Germline-derived CDR1 and CDR2 are SGHNT and YYREEE (reference sequence). This chain's CDR3 is CASSFGSGLAGNEQFF. The CDR3 DNA reads TGTGCCAGCAGCTTTGGTTCGGGACTAGCGGGAAATGAGCAGTTCTTC.

Only a few counts were recorded for this clonotype. The CDR3 nucleotides are TGCAGCGTTGAAGAGACCCCCTGGTATGGCACTGAAGCTTTCTTT. Translation: CSVEETPWYGTEAFF. The V and J genes are TRBV29-1 and TRBJ1-1; D is uncertain. Trimming left V 0 bases short and J 4 bases short, with 15 bases between. The CDR3 is 15 amino acids. The germline gives CDR1 SQVTM, CDR2 ANQGSEA.

In this sample, this clonotype turned up a few times. This rearrangement joins TRBV6-5 to TRBJ1-2, with 9 bases fitting TRBD1. The CDR3 sequence is 15 residues long. Germline CDR1 reads MNHEY; CDR2 reads SVGAGI. The V gene end was trimmed by 0 bases and the J gene end by 7 bases; junction bases not matched to a gene: 6. CDR3 sequence (DNA): TGTGCCAGCAGTTACTCGGGCGACAGGGGGGCTGGCTACACCTTC. Its translation: CASSYSGDRGAGYTF.

At least ten counts were recorded for this clonotype. The V gene is TRBV7-2, the J gene TRBJ2-3, with 9 bases lining up with TRBD2. The CDR3 runs to 16 residues. Looked up from germline, CDR1 is SGHTA and CDR2 is FQGNSA. The junction had 4 bases not matched to a gene; V was cut back by 0 bases and J by 3 bases. CDR3 protein: CASSLAPLAGTDTQYF. In DNA, the CDR3 is TGTGCCAGCAGCTTAGCGCCGCTAGCGGGAACAGATACGCAGTATTTT.

This sequence joins TRBV27 and TRBJ1-2; 8 positions match TRBD1. After removal of 2 bases from V and 2 bases from J, the junction contained 13 bases not matched to a gene. CDR3 size: 18 residues. CDR1 MNHEY and CDR2 SMNVEV come from the germline V gene (reference sequence). CDR3 region: CASSLQPTQGAENYGYTF. The CDR3 DNA reads TGTGCCAGCAGTTTACAGCCCACCCAGGGGGCAGAGAACTATGGCTACACCTTC.

This clonotype turned up a few times. The chain employs TRBV11-2 and TRBJ2-1, with D uncertain. The CDR3 loop spans 13 amino acids. Germline CDR1 SGHAT, CDR2 FQNNGV. The V end was cut by 4 bases, the J end by 7 bases, with 11 bases between. The CDR3 loop reads CASSSGYPNEQFF. The CDR3 region has the DNA TGTGCCAGCAGCTCCGGATACCCGAATGAGCAGTTCTTC.

V is TRBV12-3 or TRBV12-4 and J is TRBJ2-2; D might be TRBD1 (5 bases). This CDR3 is 15 amino acids long. Trimming took 3 bases from V and 1 from J, leaving 9 bases between them. The DNA of the CDR3 is TGTGCCAGCAGTTTTAGCCAGGGGAACACCGGGGAGCTGTTTTTT. Its translation is CASSFSQGNTGELFF.

This clonotype appeared a few times. The gene calls are TRBV5-4 and TRBJ2-7, with TRBD2 identical over 11 bases. This CDR3 comprises 15 residues. Trimming at V came to 4 bases and at J to 5 bases, leaving 8 bases not matched to a gene. Germline CDR1 SGHNT, CDR2 YYREEE (reference sequence). For the CDR3, the DNA is TGTGCCAGCAGCCCCGGACTAGCGGGTGACGACGAGCAGTACTTC. Translated, it gives CASSPGLAGDDEQYF.

This chain connects TRBV7-6 to TRBJ1-1, with D possibly TRBD1 on 6 matching bases. CDR3 size: 15 residues. Trimming removed 2 bases from V and 0 bases from J, with 10 bases in between. Germline loops: CDR1 SGHVS, CDR2 FNYEAQ. CDR3 sequence: CASSLLRDMNTEAFF. CDR3 DNA: TGTGCCAGCAGCTTATTACGGGACATGAACACTGAAGCTTTCTTT.

The J gene is TRBJ1-4, the V gene TRBV6-1; no clear D gene. Germline V lookup: CDR1 MNHNS, CDR2 SASEGT. The V end was cut by 6 bases, the J end by 8 bases, with 7 bases between. This CDR3 region has 11 residues. The CDR3 coding sequence is TGTGCCAGCAGCCGAGGGGAAAAACTGTTTTTT. Translated, it gives CASSRGEKLFF.

The chain is built from TRBV20-1 and TRBJ2-5; 14 positions agree with TRBD2. The CDR3 runs to 21 residues. In germline, CDR1 is DFQATT, CDR2 SNEGSKA (reference sequence). Unmatched junction bases numbered 18, after V lost 3 bases and J lost 0 bases. Here the CDR3 reads CSASRRRGTSGSVGYQETQYF. CDR3 DNA sequence: TGCAGTGCTAGTAGACGACGGGGGACTAGCGGGAGTGTGGGTTACCAAGAGACCCAGTACTTC.

The chain is built from TRBV5-1 and TRBJ2-1; D tentatively fits TRBD1 or TRBD2 (5 bases each). V gave up 0 bases and J gave up 9 bases, with 16 bases separating them. The CDR3 is 15 amino acids. Germline values: CDR1 SGHRS, CDR2 YFSETQ. CDR3: CASSLGPEGRREQFF. The CDR3 DNA follows: TGCGCCAGCAGCTTGGGGCCAGAGGGGCGACGTGAGCAGTTCTTC.

Ten or more counts support this clonotype. The V gene is TRBV11-2, the J gene TRBJ2-1; 7 nucleotides agree with TRBD2. The germline CDR1 and CDR2 sequences are SGHAT and FQNNGV. This CDR3 comprises 17 residues. The V segment lost 2 bases and the J segment 0 bases; nucleotides outside the gene matches: 7. This CDR3 reads CASSLLPAGSSYNEQFF. CDR3 DNA sequence: TGTGCCAGCAGCTTATTACCAGCGGGAAGCTCCTACAATGAGCAGTTCTTC.

The chain joins TRBV20-1 to TRBJ2-5, with D possibly matching TRBD2 (5 bases). V was shortened by 0 bases and J by 1 base, with 15 bases between the two germline ends. CDR1 is DFQATT and CDR2 is SNEGSKA in the germline V gene (reference sequence). This CDR3 is built from 16 residues. The CDR3: CSARDVLLAVQETQYF. The DNA of the CDR3 is TGCAGTGCTAGAGATGTCCTTCTAGCAGTCCAAGAGACCCAGTACTTC.

Only a few counts were recorded for this clonotype. The chain has TRBV27 and TRBJ2-2, with D unclear. The CDR3 is 13 residues long. Trimming took off 3 bases at V and 3 bases at J, with 5 bases between the two ends. Germline CDR1 is MNHEY and CDR2 is SMNVEV (reference sequence). The CDR3: CASSFVHTGELFF. The CDR3 nucleotides are TGTGCCAGCAGTTTTGTGCACACCGGGGAGCTGTTTTTT.

Turning to this clonotype: An end of the junction does not agree with germline; a read error may underlie this. The chain links TRBV24-1 to TRBJ2-5; TRBD2 might be the D (5 bases). The CDR3 consists of 15 residues. CDR1 and CDR2 from the germline V gene are KGHDR and SFDVKD. CDR3 amino acids: CATSDFAAGQETQYF. The DNA for the CDR3 is TGTGCTACCAGTGATTTCGCTGCGGGTCAAGAGACCCAGTACTTC.

Comment on this clonotype: This may arise from a read error, as a much more abundant clone is one base away. This rearrangement joins TRBV7-2 to TRBJ2-2; the match to TRBD2 covers 9 bases. V shed 1 base and J 7 bases; nucleotides not matched to a gene: 4. Germline V CDR1 and CDR2: SGHTA, FQGNSA. CDR3 size: 15 residues. Here the CDR3 DNA reads TGTGCCAGCAGCTTAGTGGCGGGAGGGGGCGGGGAGCTGTTTTTT. Translated, it gives CASSLVAGGGGELFF.

This clonotype showed up many times. The chain recombines TRBV20-1 with TRBJ1-1; D possibly corresponds to TRBD1 (6 bases). The germline gives CDR1 DFQATT, CDR2 SNEGSKA (reference sequence). The ends were cut back, 6 bases at V and 8 bases at J, with 22 bases in the middle. The CDR3 is 14 amino acids. CDR3 loop: CSAAGGTKRKEAFF. The CDR3 DNA sequence: TGCAGTGCGGCCGGGGGCACAAAAAGAAAAGAAGCTTTCTTT.

The chain combines TRBV6-8 with TRBJ2-7; no definite D call. Trimming left V 4 bases short and J 6 bases short, with 7 bases between. There are 11 residues in the CDR3. Germline lookup yields CDR1 MNHGY and CDR2 SAAAGT. CDR3 in DNA: TGTGCCAGCAGTTCAGGAAGCGAGCAGTACGTC. Protein product: CASSSGSEQYV.

The chain uses TRBV7-2 and TRBJ1-3; D gene uncertain. Trimming left V 1 base short and J 1 base short, with 5 bases between. In germline, CDR1 is SGHTA, CDR2 FQGNSA. This CDR3 is 14 amino acids long. CDR3 amino acids: CASSLVQSGNTIYF. The DNA for the CDR3 is TGTGCCAGCAGCTTAGTCCAGTCTGGAAACACCATATATTTT.

This clonotype was detected a few times. The chain recombines TRBV6-2 or TRBV6-3 with TRBJ2-1, with D perhaps being TRBD1 or TRBD2 (5 bases each). The CDR3 runs to 15 residues. With 8 bases removed from V and 9 bases from J, the gap between germline ends came to 23 bases. Per the germline V gene, CDR1 is MNHEY and CDR2 is SVGEGT. CDR3 amino acids: CASGSWDGPRTEQFF. The CDR3 nucleotides read TGTGCCAGCGGATCCTGGGACGGTCCAAGGACTGAGCAGTTCTTC.

This clonotype was seen just once. The gene calls are TRBV27 and TRBJ2-3, with 7 nucleotides matching TRBD2. The CDR3 sequence is 16 residues long. V lost 2 bases and J lost 0; bases outside the gene matches: 5. The germline V gene has CDR1 MNHEY and CDR2 SMNVEV (reference sequence). The CDR3 spells CASSLVTSVSTDTQYF. Here the CDR3 DNA reads TGTGCCAGCAGTTTAGTTACTAGCGTTAGCACAGATACGCAGTATTTT.